The 24 T cell receptor beta chains below were found in one sample sequenced in a study of T-cell memory formation after mild COVID-19. TCRdb independently ran MiXCR on the 5' RACE reads; one entry per CDR3 protein. This table has under 300,000 distinct CDR3 sequences, under 8.5% appearing once. Sequencing used PBMCs or a T cell subset sorted from them (not recorded which). The receptors shown here come from a young man who had mild COVID-19 (a few samples of this study predate the infection). Cell type and time point are not known.

V and J are TRBV7-2 and TRBJ2-3, with 12 bases matching TRBD2. Trimming removed 8 bases from V and 1 base from J; junction bases left unmatched: 13. Germline V CDR1 and CDR2: SGHTA, FQGNSA. The CDR3 extends over 18 amino acids. This CDR3 reads CASVLWTSGTQGTDTQYF. CDR3 coding DNA: TGTGCCAGCGTGCTTTGGACTAGCGGGACTCAAGGCACAGATACGCAGTATTTT.

This clonotype came up a few times. The chain carries TRBV12-3 or TRBV12-4 and TRBJ2-4; D possibly corresponds to TRBD1 (5 bases). This CDR3 is 14 amino acids long. Trimming took off 8 bases at V and 5 bases at J, with 16 bases between the two ends. The CDR3 spells CASEQGRGQNIQYF. The CDR3 DNA reads as TGTGCCAGCGAGCAGGGAAGGGGTCAAAACATTCAGTACTTC.

The CDR3 nucleotides read TGTGCCAGCAGCTCCTACCTCTCGGGAAGGACTGAAGCTTTCTTT. The encoded protein is CASSSYLSGRTEAFF. The chain recombines TRBV7-9 with TRBJ1-1, with D unclear. The V gene lost 4 bases and the J gene lost 5 bases, with 17 bases spanning the gap. Germline V gene data show CDR1 as SEHNR and CDR2 as FQNEAQ (reference sequence). This CDR3 has 15 amino acids.

This clonotype was detected a few times. The chain uses TRBV3-1 and TRBJ2-5; D is ambiguous. Trimming took off 4 bases at V and 4 bases at J, with 16 bases between the two ends. The CDR3 extends over 15 amino acids. Looked up from germline, CDR1 is LGHDT and CDR2 is YNNKEL (reference sequence). The CDR3 loop is CASSPSVTLVETQYF. The CDR3 nucleotides read TGTGCCAGCAGCCCTTCGGTAACCCTCGTAGAGACCCAGTACTTC.

This clonotype was detected a few times. This chain's CDR3 is CASSLAGGYYGYTF. The CDR3 DNA reads TGTGCCAGCAGCTTAGCAGGGGGCTACTATGGCTACACCTTC. The V gene is TRBV7-9, the J gene TRBJ1-2; TRBD1 matches at 7 bases. Germline CDR1 is SEHNR and CDR2 is FQNEAQ (reference sequence). The trim removed 0 bases at V and 3 bases at J, leaving 1 base unmatched. There are 14 residues in the CDR3.

This clonotype was seen a handful of times. The rearrangement links TRBV4-2 to TRBJ2-2; TRBD2 matches at 14 bases. In germline, CDR1 is LGHNA, CDR2 YNFKEQ. CDR3 length: 21 residues. V was pared by 4 bases and J by 0 bases, with 13 bases of the junction left unmatched. For the CDR3, the DNA is TGTGCCAGCAGCCGACAGCGGTGGACTAGCGGGGGGACAACGAACACCGGGGAGCTGTTTTTT. It specifies CASSRQRWTSGGTTNTGELFF.

This clonotype was counted only a few times. The chain joins TRBV20-1 to TRBJ1-5, with 7 bases fitting TRBD1. Germline V gene sequence: CDR1 DFQATT, CDR2 SNEGSKA (reference sequence). There are 14 residues in the CDR3. The trim removed 1 base at V and 5 bases at J, leaving 5 bases unmatched. This CDR3 is CSARGPGGDQPQHF. Here the CDR3 DNA reads TGCAGTGCTAGAGGGCCAGGGGGTGATCAGCCCCAGCATTTT.

This clonotype was recorded a few times. V gene TRBV12-3 or TRBV12-4 combines with J gene TRBJ2-1, with 14 bases lining up with TRBD2. This CDR3 has 16 residues. Trimming removed 6 bases from V and 2 bases from J; junction bases left unmatched: 3. The CDR3 sequence: CASRRTSGGPYNEQFF. The CDR3 nucleotides are TGTGCCAGCAGACGGACTAGCGGGGGGCCCTACAATGAGCAGTTCTTC.

Ten or more counts support this clonotype. The chain is built from TRBV15 and TRBJ2-1; D is ambiguous. V shed 4 bases and J shed 8 bases, with 12 bases lying between them. This CDR3 comprises 13 residues. CDR1 is LNHNV, CDR2 YYDKDF, per germline (reference sequence). In nucleotides, the CDR3 is TGTGCCACCAGCATTTCTATTTCGGATGAGCAGTTCTTC. It is translated as CATSISISDEQFF.

The table lists this clonotype with many counts. The V and J genes are TRBV5-1 and TRBJ2-5; D gene ambiguous. V lost 1 base to trimming and J lost 3 bases, with 10 bases between them. Germline CDR1 SGHRS, CDR2 YFSETQ. The CDR3 consists of 14 residues. CDR3 loop: CASSLWTREETQYF. In nucleotides, the CDR3 is TGCGCCAGCAGCTTGTGGACCCGAGAAGAGACCCAGTACTTC.

J is TRBJ2-1 and V is TRBV7-8, with TRBD2 as a possible D gene (6 bases). V lost 2 bases, J lost 1 base, and 9 bases lay in between. This CDR3 contains 15 residues. Germline-derived CDR1 and CDR2 are SGHVS and FQNEAQ. The CDR3 sequence is CASSLFGGSYNEQFF. As DNA, the CDR3 is TGTGCCAGCAGCTTATTTGGGGGGTCCTACAATGAGCAGTTCTTC.

This clonotype occurred a few times. The gene calls are TRBV18 and TRBJ2-1; 10 nucleotides agree with TRBD2. Trimming at V came to 8 bases and at J to 6 bases, leaving 7 bases not matched to a gene. This CDR3 has 14 residues. The germline V gene has CDR1 KGHSH and CDR2 LQKENI. The CDR3 here is CASTIAGGRNEQFF. The CDR3 region has the DNA TGTGCCAGCACCATAGCGGGGGGCCGCAATGAGCAGTTCTTC. Drawing the rest from reference TRBV18 and TRBJ2-1, the complete variable domain is NAGVMQNPRHLVRRRGQEARLRCSPMKGHSHVYWYRQLPEEGLKFMVYLQKENIIDESGMPKERFSAEFPKEGPSILRIQQVVRGDSAAYFCASTIAGGRNEQFFGPGTRLTVL.

This clonotype was observed many times. The chain is built from TRBV2 and TRBJ1-4; 8 bases align to TRBD1. Per germline, CDR1 SNHLY and CDR2 FYNNEI. The CDR3 has 14 residues. Trimming removed 8 bases from V and 8 bases from J; junction bases left unmatched: 10. The CDR3 DNA reads as TGTGCCAGCGGCGCAGGGGGCGGAGACGAAAAACTGTTTTTT. It yields the protein CASGAGGGDEKLFF.

The chain employs TRBV12-3 or TRBV12-4 and TRBJ2-3; D unresolved. The CDR3 has 14 residues. The germline V and J ends were trimmed by 4 bases and 2 bases, with 10 bases remaining between them. The CDR3 sequence is CASSSTAATDTQYF. The CDR3 bases are TGTGCCAGCAGTTCCACCGCGGCCACAGATACGCAGTATTTT.

This clonotype was counted only a few times. The chain couples TRBV29-1 to TRBJ2-5; TRBD1 or TRBD2 may be the D gene (5 bases each). Trimming stripped 6 bases from V and 4 bases from J, with 12 bases between. Germline CDR1 reads SQVTM; CDR2 reads ANQGSEA. This CDR3 spans 12 amino acids. CDR3 amino acids: CSVGDGGETQYF. Written as DNA, the CDR3 is TGCAGCGTCGGGGACGGTGGAGAGACCCAGTACTTC.

This clonotype came up a few times. The rearrangement uses TRBV11-2 and TRBJ2-5, with TRBD2 identical over 16 bases. The germline CDR1 and CDR2 sequences are SGHAT and FQNNGV. This CDR3 has 16 residues. Germline trimming cut 5 bases from V and 3 bases from J; bases unmatched to any gene: 3. The CDR3: CASSPGTSGGEETQYF. The CDR3 DNA reads TGTGCCAGCAGCCCCGGGACTAGCGGGGGGGAAGAGACCCAGTACTTC. The full variable domain, completed using reference TRBV11-2 and TRBJ2-5, is EAGVAQSPRYKIIEKRQSVAFWCNPISGHATLYWYQQILGQGPKLLIQFQNNGVVDDSQLPKDRFSAERLKGVDSTLKIQPAKLEDSAVYLCASSPGTSGGEETQYFGPGTRLLVL.

The J gene is TRBJ1-2, the V gene TRBV6-2 or TRBV6-3; no reliable D call. The ends were cut back, 2 bases at V and 0 bases at J, with 4 bases in the middle. The germline gives CDR1 MNHEY, CDR2 SVGEGT. The CDR3 covers 13 residues. This CDR3 is CASSYRPNYGYTF. The CDR3 DNA follows: TGTGCCAGCAGTTACAGGCCTAACTATGGCTACACCTTC.

The chain links TRBV5-6 to TRBJ2-3, with D uncertain. The CDR3 consists of 12 residues. CDR1 is SGHDT and CDR2 is YYEEEE in the germline V gene. With 7 bases removed from V and 6 bases from J, the gap between germline ends came to 12 bases. The CDR3 is CASLHGGDTQYF. Here the CDR3 DNA reads TGTGCCAGCCTCCACGGTGGGGATACGCAGTATTTT.

This clonotype was seen ten or more times. The chain links TRBV4-3 to TRBJ1-2; no firm D call. V was pared by 0 bases and J by 8 bases, with 16 bases between. CDR1 is LGHNA, CDR2 YSLEER, per germline. This CDR3 has 15 amino acids. The CDR3 DNA sequence: TGCGCCAGCAGCCAAGACCCGCAATTCTTCTACGGCTACACCTTC. It specifies CASSQDPQFFYGYTF.

This clonotype occurred many times. CDR3 residues: CASSLVAGANVLTF. In DNA, the CDR3 is TGTGCCAGCAGTTTGGTGGCGGGGGCCAACGTCCTGACTTTC. The chain links TRBV12-3 or TRBV12-4 to TRBJ2-6; D remains ambiguous. Trimming removed 3 bases from V and 4 bases from J, with 7 bases in between. The CDR3 consists of 14 residues.

This clonotype has a handful of counts. The chain combines TRBV3-1 with TRBJ1-1; 11 nucleotides match TRBD1. Looked up from germline, CDR1 is LGHDT and CDR2 is YNNKEL (reference sequence). The CDR3 totals 14 residues. V lost 2 bases to trimming and J lost 8 bases; unmatched junction nucleotides: 4. The CDR3 DNA sequence: TGTGCCAGCAGCCAAAGGGACAGGGGGTTCGAAGCTTTCTTT. It encodes CASSQRDRGFEAFF.

This clonotype turned up a few times. The rearrangement joins TRBV20-1 to TRBJ2-3; D is unresolved. Trimming left V 3 bases short and J 4 bases short, with 14 bases between. The CDR3 runs 14 residues. The germline V gene has CDR1 DFQATT and CDR2 SNEGSKA (reference sequence). CDR3 protein: CSARKGIGSDTQYF. CDR3 DNA sequence: TGCAGTGCTAGGAAAGGGATAGGCTCAGATACGCAGTATTTT.

This sequence joins TRBV19 and TRBJ2-3; D is tentatively TRBD1 or TRBD2 (7 bases each). V was trimmed by 11 bases and J by 0 bases, leaving 12 bases between them. This CDR3 is built from 13 residues. CDR1 and CDR2 (germline): LNHDA, SQIVND (reference sequence). CDR3 region: CAGRDSSTDTQYF. The CDR3 DNA sequence: TGTGCCGGGAGGGACAGTAGCACAGATACGCAGTATTTT. The full variable domain, with the rest looked up from reference TRBV19 and TRBJ2-3, is DGGITQSPKYLFRKEGQNVTLSCEQNLNHDAMYWYRQDPGQGLRLIYYSQIVNDFQKGDIAEGYSVSREKKESFPLTVTSAQKNPTAFYLCAGRDSSTDTQYFGPGTRLTVL.

This clonotype was seen ten or more times. The rearrangement links TRBV7-2 to TRBJ2-1, with D possibly being TRBD2 (6 bases). V was trimmed by 5 bases and J by 4 bases, leaving 12 bases between them. The CDR3 runs to 14 residues. Germline values: CDR1 SGHTA, CDR2 FQGNSA. This chain's CDR3 is CASSPDGLYNEQFF. CDR3 sequence (DNA): TGTGCCAGCAGCCCCGATGGACTATACAATGAGCAGTTCTTC.